This T cell receptor (beta chain) originates from a study of blood T cell repertoires in COVID-19. Across the whole study: The United States, Italy and Spain were the sources of the acute and convalescent COVID-19 samples. Nucleic acid was either cDNA or gDNA, and it came from T cells, B-cell-depleted T cells, or PBMCs.

Study members were between about 18 and 100 years old and lived in some 26 US regions. The assay was immunoSEQ multiplex PCR, and TCRdb's table has in-frame clones only and misses some. The sample consists of roughly 280,000 clones, more than 80% of them appearing once. Input material: PBMCs or T cells enriched from blood (not recorded which). The TCR comes from a woman aged 25-40 years with acute COVID-19.

The CDR3: CASSLRDFLQETQYF. CDR3 sequence (DNA): TGTGCCAGCAGCTTACGGGACTTCCTCCAAGAGACCCAGTACTTC. The gene calls are TRBV7-9 and TRBJ2-5; possibly TRBD2 for D (6 bases). Trimming pared 2 bases from V and 1 base from J, leaving 11 bases between. The CDR3 length is 15 residues. In germline, CDR1 is SEHNR, CDR2 FQNEAQ (reference sequence).